This TCR beta chain was observed in a study of early T cells in non-severe SARS-CoV-2 infection. Notes on the study in general: VDJdb matching skewed toward anti-spike CD8 responses, missing private and CD4 specificities.

This clonotype was seen only a few times. Its antigen is as yet unknown. V was cut by 5 bases and J by 2 bases, with 5 bases left in between. CDR3 length: 12 amino acids. The V gene's germline CDR1 is ENHRY and CDR2 SYGVKD. Unique molecular identifiers were attached to individual cDNA molecules. TCRdb re-derived calls from the 5' RACE reads in MiXCR, one entry per CDR3 protein. The sample records about 77,000 distinct CDR3 sequences, less than 20% being singletons. The TCR comes from an adult who was a healthcare worker with PCR-confirmed SARS-CoV-2 infection or an uninfected control (not recorded which). The specimen sequenced was whole blood. This rearrangement joins TRBV10-3 to TRBJ2-3, with no clear D. CDR3 in amino acids: CAISLDTDTQYF. CDR3 in DNA: TGTGCCATCAGTCTGGACACAGATACGCAGTATTTT.